This T cell receptor (beta chain) was identified in a study of post-analysis software for immune sequencing data. Whole-study context: Relapsing-remitting, secondary progressive and progressive-relapsing forms made up the multiple sclerosis disease courses. The study's findings and limits: Among multiple sclerosis patients, normalized Chao1 diversity was significantly below that of controls. Samples from one preparation batch, clustered by F measure, grouped strongly together. Patients showed TRBV5-6, TRBV5-1 and TRBV20-1 among roughly five TRBV segments more frequent than in controls.

The CDR3 extends over 16 amino acids. From germline, CDR1 is DFQATT and CDR2 SNEGSKA (reference sequence). As for this clonotype: Its antigen remains unknown.

Incorporated into the TCR beta cDNA libraries were unique molecular identifiers, which served to reduce PCR and sequencing biases. The yield from about 1 to 10 million T cells was around 500,000 cDNA molecules in total. Each CDR3 protein is one row after TCRdb ran MiXCR on the PCR reads. The table shows about 620,000 distinct CDR3 sequences, with about 44% occurring only once. This clonotype was sampled from a girl aged 5-17 years with multiple sclerosis. Sequencing was done on a sample of blood. The rearrangement joins TRBV20-1 to TRBJ2-1; 7 bases align to TRBD2. The end of the DNA aligns better with TRBJ2-7, so the J call may be wrong. CDR3 sequence reads: CSARDQAGVPYNEQYF. The CDR3 DNA is TGCAGTGCTAGAGATCAGGCGGGAGTACCCTACAATGAGCAGTACTTC.